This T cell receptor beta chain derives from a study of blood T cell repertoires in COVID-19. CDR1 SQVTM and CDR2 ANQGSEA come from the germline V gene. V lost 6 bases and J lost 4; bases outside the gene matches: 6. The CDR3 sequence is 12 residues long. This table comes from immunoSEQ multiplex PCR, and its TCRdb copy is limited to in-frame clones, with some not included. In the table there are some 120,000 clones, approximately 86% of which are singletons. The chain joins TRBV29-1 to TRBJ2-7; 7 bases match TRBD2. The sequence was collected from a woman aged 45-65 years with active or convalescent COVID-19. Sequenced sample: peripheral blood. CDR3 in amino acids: CSVGTNPYEQYF. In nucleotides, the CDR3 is TGCAGCGTCGGGACTAATCCATACGAGCAGTACTTC.